The rows below give T cell receptor beta chains drawn from one sample of a study of T cell responses to AZD1222 COVID-19 vaccine. The data were produced by immunoSEQ multiplex PCR, yet TCRdb's version contains in-frame clones alone and is incomplete. The sample holds under 130,000 clones, roughly 88% seen once. The specimen was peripheral blood, collected on day 0 of AZD1222 vaccination. These receptors were collected from an adult in good health. CDR3s include the opening cysteine and the closing phenylalanine or tryptophan. A D gene is named only where the DNA matches it firmly. Some rows have no size entry. The others give once, few or many, or a class for an expanded clone.

>TRBJ1-6|.|TRBV7-9|.
TGTGCCAGCAGCTGGGGGACGGCAAGAGGGCCCCTCCACTTT
CASSWGTARGPLHF
>TRBJ2-2|.|TRBV19|.
TGTGCCAGTAGTATAGAGGACAGCGCCAACACCGGGGAGCTGTTTTTT
CASSIEDSANTGELFF
>TRBJ1-6|.|TRBV7-2|.
TGTGCCAGCAGCTTAGAGATGAGCTCCTATAATTCACCCCTCCACTTT
CASSLEMSSYNSPLHF
>TRBJ2-7|.|TRBV11-3|.
TGTGCCAGCAGTTGGGGAAGGTCCGACGAGCAGTACTTC
CASSWGRSDEQYF
>TRBJ1-5|.|TRBV6-5|TRBD1
TGTGCCAGCAGCCCGGACAGGGGTGGGAATCAGCCCCAGCATTTT
CASSPDRGGNQPQHF
>TRBJ2-7|.|TRBV2|.
TGTGCCAGCAGTGACAAAGGCAGCTCGGGTCAGTACGAGCAGTACTTC
CASSDKGSSGQYEQYF
>TRBJ1-1|.|TRBV18|.
TGTGCCAGCTCACCGCGACGGTGGAACACTGAAGCTTTCTTT
CASSPRRWNTEAFF
>TRBJ1-5|.|TRBV6-5|.
TGTGCCAGCATCCGAGAGGGCCTGAGTCAGCCCCAGCATTTT
CASIREGLSQPQHF
>TRBJ1-5|.|TRBV30|.
TGTGCCTGGCAGGGTGTCGATCAGCCCCAGCATTTT
CAWQGVDQPQHF
>TRBJ2-5|.|TRBV5-4|.
TGTGCCAGCAGCTTGGGCGGACGGAACCAAGAGACCCAGTACTTC
CASSLGGRNQETQYF
>TRBJ2-3|.|TRBV20-1|.
TGCAGTGCTAGAGCTATTGATACGCAGTATTTT
CSARAIDTQYF
>TRBJ2-7|.|TRBV18|TRBD1
TGTGCCAGCTCACGGCAGACAGGGGCTTTTGATCAGGACTTC
CASSRQTGAFDQDF
>TRBJ2-4|.|TRBV7-8|TRBD1
TGTGCCAGCAGCTTAGAGTGGACAGGGTGGGGTGACATTCAGTACTTC
CASSLEWTGWGDIQYF
>TRBJ2-7|once|TRBV7-9|TRBD1
TGTGCCAGCAGCTCAAGGGACAGGGGCCCCCCTTACGAGCAGTACTTC
CASSSRDRGPPYEQYF
>TRBJ2-1|.|TRBV6-5|TRBD1
TGTGCCAGCAGTTTCGACAGGGCCTACAATGAGCAGTTCTTC
CASSFDRAYNEQFF
>TRBJ1-2|.|TRBV25-1|.
TGTGCCAGCAGTGGTGTTCGGGGGCAGGACTATGGCTACACCTTC
CASSGVRGQDYGYTF